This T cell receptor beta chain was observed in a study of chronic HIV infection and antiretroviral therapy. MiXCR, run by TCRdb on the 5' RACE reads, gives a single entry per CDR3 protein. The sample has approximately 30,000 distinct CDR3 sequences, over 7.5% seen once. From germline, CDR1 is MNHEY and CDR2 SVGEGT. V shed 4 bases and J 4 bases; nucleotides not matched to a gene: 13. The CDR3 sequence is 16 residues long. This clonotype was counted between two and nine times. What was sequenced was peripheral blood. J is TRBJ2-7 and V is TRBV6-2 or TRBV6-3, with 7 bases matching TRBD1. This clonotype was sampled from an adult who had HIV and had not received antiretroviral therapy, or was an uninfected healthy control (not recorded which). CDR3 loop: CASSSAPRQGEYEQYF. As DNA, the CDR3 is TGTGCCAGCAGTTCCGCGCCACGACAGGGCGAATACGAGCAGTACTTC.